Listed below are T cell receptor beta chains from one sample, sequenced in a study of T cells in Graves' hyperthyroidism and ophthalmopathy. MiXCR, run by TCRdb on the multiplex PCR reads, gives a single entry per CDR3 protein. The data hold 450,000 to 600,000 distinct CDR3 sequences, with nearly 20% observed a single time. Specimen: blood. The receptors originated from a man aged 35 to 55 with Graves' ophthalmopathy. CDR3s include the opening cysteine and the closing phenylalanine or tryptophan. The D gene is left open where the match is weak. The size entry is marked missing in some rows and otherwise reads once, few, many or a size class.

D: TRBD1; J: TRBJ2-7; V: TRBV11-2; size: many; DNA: TGTGCCAGCAGCCCAGGACAGGGGACCAACGAGCAGTACTTC; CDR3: CASSPGQGTNEQYF
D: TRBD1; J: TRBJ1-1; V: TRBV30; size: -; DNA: TGTGCCAGTACCCCTCAGACAGGGGGTAACACTGAAGCTTTCTTT; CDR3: CASTPQTGGNTEAFF
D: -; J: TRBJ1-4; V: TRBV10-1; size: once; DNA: TGCGCCAGCAATGGAAATCTCCCTAATGAAAAACTGTTTTTT; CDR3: CASNGNLPNEKLFF
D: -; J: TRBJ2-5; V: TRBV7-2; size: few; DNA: TGTGCCAGCTCACCACCTTTCGGGGCTGAAAACCAAGAGACCCAGTACTTC; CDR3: CASSPPFGAENQETQYF
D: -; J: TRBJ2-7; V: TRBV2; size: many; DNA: TGTGCCAGCAACCCGGACAGTTCCTACGAGCAGTACTTC; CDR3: CASNPDSSYEQYF
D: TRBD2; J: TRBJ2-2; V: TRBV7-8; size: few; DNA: TGTGCCAGCGGTCGTCGTAGCGGGAGGAACACCGGGGAGCTGTTTTTT; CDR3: CASGRRSGRNTGELFF
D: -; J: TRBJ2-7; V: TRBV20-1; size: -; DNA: TGCAGTGCTAGGGACCCGTGGAAGTACGAGCAGTACTTC; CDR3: CSARDPWKYEQYF
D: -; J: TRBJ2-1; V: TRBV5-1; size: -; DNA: TGCGCCAGCAGCTTGGCCCAGGGGACATTGTATGAGCAGTTCTTC; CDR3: CASSLAQGTLYEQFF
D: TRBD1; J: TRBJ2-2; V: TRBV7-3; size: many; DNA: TGTGCCAGCAGCTTAAAGACAGGGGCCACCGGGGAGCTGTTTTTT; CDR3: CASSLKTGATGELFF
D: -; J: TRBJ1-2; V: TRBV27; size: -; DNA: TGTGCCAGCAGTTACTCGTGTTTCTTAGAGGGGTCGGACTATGGCTACACCTTC; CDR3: CASSYSCFLEGSDYGYTF
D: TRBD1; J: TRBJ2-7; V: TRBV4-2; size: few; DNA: TGTGCCAGCAGCCAAGACTGGGACAGCCTCTACGAGCAGTACTTC; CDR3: CASSQDWDSLYEQYF
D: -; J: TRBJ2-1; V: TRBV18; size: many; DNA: TGTGCCAGCTCACCACCTTCGGAACCGAGGAATGAGCAGTTCTTC; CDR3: CASSPPSEPRNEQFF
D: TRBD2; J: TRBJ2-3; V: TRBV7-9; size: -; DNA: TGTGCCAGCAGCGTACTAGCGGGCACAGATACGCAGTATTTT; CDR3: CASSVLAGTDTQYF
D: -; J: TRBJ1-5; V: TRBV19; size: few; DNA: TGTGCCAGTAGTAGAACGGGGGCGTCTAGCAATCAGCCCCAGCATTTT; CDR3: CASSRTGASSNQPQHF
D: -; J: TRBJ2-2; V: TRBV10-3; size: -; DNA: TGTGCCACCGGCCCGAGGGACACCGGGGAGCTGTTTTTT; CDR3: CATGPRDTGELFF
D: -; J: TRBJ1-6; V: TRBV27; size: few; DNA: TGTGCCAGCAGGATAAGGGAGGGACTTACTAATTCACCCCTCCACTTT; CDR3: CASRIREGLTNSPLHF
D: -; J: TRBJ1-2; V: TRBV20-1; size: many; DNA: TGCAGTGCCGAATGGGGGCGCGGCTACACCTTC; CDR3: CSAEWGRGYTF
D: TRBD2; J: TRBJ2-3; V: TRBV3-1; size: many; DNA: TGTGCCAGCAGCCACCCGACTAGCGGATATACGCAGTATTTT; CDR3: CASSHPTSGYTQYF
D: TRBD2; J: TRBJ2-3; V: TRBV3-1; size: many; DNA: TGTGCCAGCAGCTCTACTAGCGGGGGGCGGGGAGATACGCAGTATTTT; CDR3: CASSSTSGGRGDTQYF
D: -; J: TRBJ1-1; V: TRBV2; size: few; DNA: TGTGCCAGCAGTGGGCGGGGGGAGATGACTGAAGCTTTCTTT; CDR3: CASSGRGEMTEAFF
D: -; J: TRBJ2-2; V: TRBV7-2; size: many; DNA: TGTGCCAGCCACCCTCAGGGTGGGGTCGGGGAGCTGTTTTTT; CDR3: CASHPQGGVGELFF
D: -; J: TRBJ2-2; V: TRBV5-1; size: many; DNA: TGCGCCAGCAGTCCTACAAGGACCGGGGAGCTGTTTTTT; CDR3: CASSPTRTGELFF
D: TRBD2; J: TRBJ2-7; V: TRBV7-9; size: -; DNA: TGTGCCAGCAACGGGGGGGGGGCTCCCGCCAACGAGCAGTACTTC; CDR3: CASNGGGAPANEQYF
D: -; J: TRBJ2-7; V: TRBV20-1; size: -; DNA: TGCAGTGCTAGAGGCGGGGGCCCTTCCTACGAGCAGTACTTC; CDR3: CSARGGGPSYEQYF
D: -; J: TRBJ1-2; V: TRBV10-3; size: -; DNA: TGTGCCATCAGTGAGGCCCCGGGACTTAGCTACTATGGCTACACCTTC; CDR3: CAISEAPGLSYYGYTF
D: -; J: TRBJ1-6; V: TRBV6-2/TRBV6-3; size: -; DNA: TGTGCCAGCGGCGACGGACTCTATTCACCCCTCCACTTT; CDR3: CASGDGLYSPLHF
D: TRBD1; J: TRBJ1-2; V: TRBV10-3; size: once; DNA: TGTGCCATCCGAGGACAGGACAGGGTGGGCTATGGCTACACCTTC; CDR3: CAIRGQDRVGYGYTF
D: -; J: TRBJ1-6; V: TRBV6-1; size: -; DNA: TGTGCCAGCAGTGAGGGGGCCAAATATAATTCACCCCTCCACTTT; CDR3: CASSEGAKYNSPLHF
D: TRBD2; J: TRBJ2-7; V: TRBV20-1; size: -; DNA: TGCAGTGCTAGCCTCGCTAGCGGGTCCTACGAGCAGTACTTC; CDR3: CSASLASGSYEQYF
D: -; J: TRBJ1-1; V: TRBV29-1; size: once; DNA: TGCAGCGTTGAAAGAGGAGCCATGAACACTGAAGCTTTCTTT; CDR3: CSVERGAMNTEAFF
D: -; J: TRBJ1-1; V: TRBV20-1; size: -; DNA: TGCAGTGCTGGGGCAGGACGGGCGGGGTTGATGAACACTGAAGCTTTCTTT; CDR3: CSAGAGRAGLMNTEAFF
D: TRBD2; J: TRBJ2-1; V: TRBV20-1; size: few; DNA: TGCAGTGCTAATAGCGGGAGAGGGCATGAGCAGTTCTTC; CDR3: CSANSGRGHEQFF
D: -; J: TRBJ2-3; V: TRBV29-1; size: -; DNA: TGCAGCGTTGACAGTATCACAGATACGCAGTATTTT; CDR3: CSVDSITDTQYF
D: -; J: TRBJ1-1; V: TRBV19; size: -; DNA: TGTGCCAGTAGTATAGCACAGGCCACGAACACTGAAGCTTTCTTT; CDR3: CASSIAQATNTEAFF
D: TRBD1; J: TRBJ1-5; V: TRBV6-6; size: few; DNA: TGTGCCAGCAGTTACTTCTCTAGTGGACAGGCCCTCAATCAGCCCCAGCATTTT; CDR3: CASSYFSSGQALNQPQHF
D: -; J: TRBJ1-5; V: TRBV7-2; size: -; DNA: TGTGCCAGCAGCTCTGGACAGTATCAGCCCCAGCATTTT; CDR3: CASSSGQYQPQHF
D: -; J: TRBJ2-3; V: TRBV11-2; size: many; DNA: TGTGCCAGCAGCGAAACCAACAGGGTAATGACAGATACGCAGTATTTT; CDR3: CASSETNRVMTDTQYF
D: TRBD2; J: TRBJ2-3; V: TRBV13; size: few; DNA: TGTGCCAGCAGCTCCTACCACGGGGGGAGCGGCACAGATACGCAGTATTTT; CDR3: CASSSYHGGSGTDTQYF
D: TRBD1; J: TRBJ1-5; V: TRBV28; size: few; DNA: TGTGCCAGCAGTTTAGTGGGCGCAGGGGGCGTTAGCCAGCCCCAGCATTTT; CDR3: CASSLVGAGGVSQPQHF
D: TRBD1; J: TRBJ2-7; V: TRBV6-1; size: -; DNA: TGTGCCAGCAGTGATCGGGACAGTTTGTACGAGCAGTACTTC; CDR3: CASSDRDSLYEQYF
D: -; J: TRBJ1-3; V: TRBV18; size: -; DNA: TGTGCCAGCTCACCGCTTAACAGGGCTGGAAACACCATATATTTT; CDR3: CASSPLNRAGNTIYF
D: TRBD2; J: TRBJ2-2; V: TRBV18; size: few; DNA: TGTGCCACCACGGGACTAGCGGCGAACACCGGGGAGCTGTTTTTT; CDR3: CATTGLAANTGELFF
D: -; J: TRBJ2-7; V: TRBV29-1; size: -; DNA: TGCAGCGTTGGCAGACATGCCTCATGCGAGCAGTACTTC; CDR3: CSVGRHASCEQYF
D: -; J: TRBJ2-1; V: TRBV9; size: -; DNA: TGTGCCAGCAGCGCCGAGAAAGAGCAGTTCTTC; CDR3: CASSAEKEQFF
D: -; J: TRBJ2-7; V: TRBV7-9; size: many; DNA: TGTGCCAGCAGCGGGACTCCCGCCTACGAGCAGTACTTC; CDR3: CASSGTPAYEQYF